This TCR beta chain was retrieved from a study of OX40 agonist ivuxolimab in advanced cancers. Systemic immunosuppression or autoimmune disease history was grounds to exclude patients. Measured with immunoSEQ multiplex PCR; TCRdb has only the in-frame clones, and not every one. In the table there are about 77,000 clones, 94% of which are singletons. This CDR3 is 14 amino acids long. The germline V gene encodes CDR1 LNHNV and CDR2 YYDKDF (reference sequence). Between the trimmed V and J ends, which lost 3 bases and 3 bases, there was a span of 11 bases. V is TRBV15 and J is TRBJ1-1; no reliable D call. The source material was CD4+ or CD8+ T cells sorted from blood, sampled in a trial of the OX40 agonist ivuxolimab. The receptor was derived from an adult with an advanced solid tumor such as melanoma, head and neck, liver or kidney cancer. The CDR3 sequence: CATSRGFVDTEAFF. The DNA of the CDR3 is TGTGCCACCAGCAGGGGTTTCGTGGACACTGAAGCTTTCTTT.